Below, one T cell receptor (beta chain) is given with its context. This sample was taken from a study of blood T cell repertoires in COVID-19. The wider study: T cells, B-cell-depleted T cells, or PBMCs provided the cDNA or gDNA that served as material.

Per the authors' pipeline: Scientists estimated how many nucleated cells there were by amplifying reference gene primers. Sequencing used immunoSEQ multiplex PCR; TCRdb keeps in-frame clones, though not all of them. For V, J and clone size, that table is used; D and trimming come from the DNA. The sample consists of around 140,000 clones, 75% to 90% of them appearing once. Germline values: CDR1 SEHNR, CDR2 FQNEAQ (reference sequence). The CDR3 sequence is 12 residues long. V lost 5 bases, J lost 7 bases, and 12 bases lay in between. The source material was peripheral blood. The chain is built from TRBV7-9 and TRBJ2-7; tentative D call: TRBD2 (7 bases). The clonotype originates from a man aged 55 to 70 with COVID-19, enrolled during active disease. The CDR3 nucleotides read TGTGCCAGCAGCCAACAGGGAGGGGAGCAGTACTTC. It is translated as CASSQQGGEQYF.